Shown below are 21 T cell receptor beta chains from a single sample sequenced in a study of blood T cells in healthy people across ages. A second PCR of roughly 7 to 11 cycles used a sample-barcoded 5' primer and a J-beta primer mix. MiXCR was run by TCRdb on the 5' RACE reads, yielding one entry per CDR3 protein. The sample lists hundreds of thousands of distinct CDR3 sequences, about 51% seen once, with roughly 12% in the top ten. Material for sequencing was blood. All receptors derive from a woman older than 75 in good health.

In its sample, this clonotype was seen many times. The J gene is TRBJ2-4, the V gene TRBV6-5; 9 bases align to TRBD1. CDR1 is MNHEY, CDR2 SVGAGI, per germline. The CDR3 has 17 amino acids. J gave up 1 base and V 0 bases, and 4 bases lay outside the gene matches. In nucleotides, the CDR3 is TGTGCCAGCAGTTACTCGAGGGACAGGGACGCCAAAAACATTCAGTACTTC. Translated: CASSYSRDRDAKNIQYF.

In the case of this clonotype: A much larger clonotype is one base distant, so this may be a read error. The chain has TRBV6-1 and TRBJ2-4; no reliable D call. The V end lost 8 bases, the J end lost 0 bases, and 11 bases lay between the germline ends. The CDR3 spans 14 residues. Germline CDR1 and CDR2: MNHNS and SASEGT. The CDR3 DNA reads TGTGCCAGCGGTGGGTTTCTAGCCAAAAACATTCAGTACTTC. Protein product: CASGGFLAKNIQYF.

This chain connects TRBV12-3 or TRBV12-4 to TRBJ2-3; D is uncertain. Trimming shortened V by 7 bases and J by 2 bases, and 13 bases separated the two germline ends. The CDR3 sequence is 14 residues long. This chain's CDR3 is CASIRIGFTDTQYF. CDR3 coding DNA: TGTGCCAGCATCCGCATCGGGTTCACAGATACGCAGTATTTT.

This chain uses TRBV4-1 with TRBJ2-5; the D is unclear. The CDR3 is 12 residues long. CDR1 and CDR2 (germline): MGHRA, YSYEKL. V was shortened by 1 base and J by 11 bases, with 11 bases between the two germline ends. The CDR3 nucleotides are TGCGCCAGCAGCCAAGGTAACAATGAGCAGTACTTC. Translation gives CASSQGNNEQYF.

The sample holds a few counts of this clonotype. The chain uses TRBV28 and TRBJ2-3; weak D call: TRBD2 (7 bases). With 6 bases removed from V and 2 bases from J, the gap between germline ends came to 18 bases. The CDR3 loop spans 16 amino acids. Per the germline V gene, CDR1 is MDHEN and CDR2 is SYDVKM. Here the CDR3 reads CASRQGGERDTDTQYF. The DNA of the CDR3 is TGTGCCAGCAGACAAGGGGGGGAAAGGGACACAGATACGCAGTATTTT.

This clonotype was counted once. One end of the junction fails to match germline, which may point to a read error. The rearrangement joins TRBV7-9 to TRBJ1-1; D is possibly TRBD1 (5 bases). Germline loops: CDR1 SEHNR, CDR2 FQNEAQ (reference sequence). This CDR3 is built from 15 residues. CDR3 nucleotides: TGTTCCAGCAGCTTAGCGGGCAGAGGGGACACTGAAGCTTTCTTT. Translating it yields CSSSLAGRGDTEAFF.

This chain uses TRBV20-1 with TRBJ2-5; 7 bases line up with TRBD1. The DNA end is more similar to TRBJ2-7, so the J call may be wrong. Per the germline V gene, CDR1 is DFQATT and CDR2 is SNEGSKA (reference sequence). The CDR3 has 11 residues. The CDR3 protein is CSAPGQIEQYF. In DNA form, the CDR3 reads TGCAGTGCTCCGGGACAGATCGAGCAGTACTTC.

CDR3 region: CASSQDVAYEQYF. The CDR3 region has the DNA TGTGCCAGCAGCCAAGACGTTGCCTACGAGCAGTACTTC. The rearrangement uses TRBV4-2 and TRBJ2-7; D unresolved. The CDR3 is 13 amino acids. The germline V gene encodes CDR1 LGHNA and CDR2 YNFKEQ. V shed 0 bases and J shed 2 bases, with 5 bases lying between them.

The V call is TRBV12-3 or TRBV12-4, the J call TRBJ2-1; 12 bases map to TRBD2. The CDR3 spans 16 residues. J was trimmed by 7 bases and V by 6 bases; bases with no gene match: 10. Here the CDR3 reads CASRATSGGPLNEQFF. The CDR3 DNA sequence: TGTGCCAGCAGGGCGACTAGCGGGGGCCCACTGAATGAGCAGTTCTTC.

The V and J genes are TRBV6-1 and TRBJ2-3; D is perhaps TRBD2 (5 bases). Germline values: CDR1 MNHNS, CDR2 SASEGT. The CDR3 runs to 15 residues. The ends were cut back, 9 bases at V and 3 bases at J, with 19 bases in the middle. CDR3 coding DNA: TGTGCCAGTTCCCCGGACGGCAGGACTACAGATACGCAGTATTTT. This translates into CASSPDGRTTDTQYF.

This clonotype was picked up a small number of times. V and J are TRBV7-2 and TRBJ1-2; TRBD1 might be the D (5 bases). CDR1 is SGHTA and CDR2 is FQGNSA in the germline V gene. The CDR3 loop spans 14 amino acids. Trimming shortened V by 4 bases and J by 4 bases, and 13 bases separated the two germline ends. CDR3 in amino acids: CTSSSGRDRYGYTF. The CDR3 DNA follows: TGTACCAGCAGCTCAGGGCGGGACCGCTATGGCTACACCTTC.

The genes are TRBV29-1 and TRBJ2-1; no clear D. The closer fit of TRBJ2-7 to the DNA end suggests the J call may be wrong. Germline loops: CDR1 SQVTM, CDR2 ANQGSEA. This CDR3 has 13 residues. CDR3 amino acids: CSVSTRTYNEQYF. CDR3 DNA: TGCAGCGTCTCGACACGAACCTACAATGAGCAGTACTTC.

V gene TRBV10-3 combines with J gene TRBJ2-5, with D possibly being TRBD2 (5 bases). Looked up from germline, CDR1 is ENHRY and CDR2 is SYGVKD. The CDR3 has 15 residues. Trimming pared 2 bases from V and 4 bases from J, leaving 14 bases between. The CDR3 protein is CAISEGGEGRETQYF. In nucleotides, the CDR3 is TGTGCCATCAGTGAGGGAGGCGAGGGTCGAGAGACCCAGTACTTC.

The genes are TRBV7-8 and TRBJ2-3, with 7 bases aligning to TRBD2. The CDR3 is made up of 17 amino acids. The germline gives CDR1 SGHVS, CDR2 FQNEAQ. The ends lost 5 bases at V and 0 bases at J; junction bases unmatched: 11. The CDR3 loop reads CASSQFSSGLSTDTQYF. The DNA of the CDR3 is TGTGCCAGCAGCCAATTCTCTAGCGGCCTTAGCACAGATACGCAGTATTTT.

On this clonotype itself: One junction end disagrees with the germline gene, perhaps due to a read error. The V gene is TRBV25-1, the J gene TRBJ2-7; D remains unclear. The CDR3 has 12 residues. CDR1 and CDR2 (germline): MGHDK, SYGVNS. For the CDR3, the DNA is TGTGCCAGCAGTGCGGCCTCCTGCGAGCAGTACTTC. Its translation is CASSAASCEQYF.

This chain uses TRBV12-3 or TRBV12-4 with TRBJ1-2; 8 positions agree with TRBD1. The CDR3 loop spans 13 amino acids. Germline trimming cut 3 bases from V and 12 bases from J; bases unmatched to any gene: 9. The CDR3: CASSFSLGQGDTF. As DNA, the CDR3 is TGTGCCAGCAGTTTCTCCCTCGGACAGGGTGACACCTTC.

V is TRBV18 and J is TRBJ1-5, with a tentative D call TRBD1 (5 bases). V was pared by 4 bases and J by 2 bases, with 9 bases between. The CDR3 has 14 amino acids. The germline CDR1 and CDR2 sequences are KGHSH and LQKENI. CDR3 nucleotide sequence: TGTGCCAGCTCACGGGGGAAGGGCAATCAGCCCCAGCATTTT. Translating it yields CASSRGKGNQPQHF.

At least ten counts were recorded for this clonotype. This rearrangement joins TRBV7-9 to TRBJ2-5, with a possible D match to TRBD2 (6 bases). The germline CDR1 and CDR2 sequences are SEHNR and FQNEAQ (reference sequence). This CDR3 is 18 amino acids long. V was trimmed by 5 bases and J by 5 bases, leaving 27 bases between them. CDR3 residues: CASSLNSGEGLTMETQYF. In DNA, the CDR3 is TGTGCCAGCAGCCTTAATTCGGGGGAAGGCCTTACGATGGAGACCCAGTACTTC.

This clonotype was counted at least ten times. The chain carries TRBV10-3 and TRBJ2-3, with D perhaps matching TRBD2 (5 bases). Germline-derived CDR1 and CDR2 are ENHRY and SYGVKD. V was shortened by 7 bases and J by 11 bases, with 16 bases between the two germline ends. The CDR3 length is 12 residues. CDR3 DNA sequence: TGTGCCATCACCACGGATGCGGGCGGGCAGTATTTT. Translation gives CAITTDAGGQYF.

Of note for this clonotype: A much larger clone is a single base away; this may be a read error. V usage is TRBV28 and J usage is TRBJ2-7; 9 nucleotides line up with TRBD1. Germline CDR1 reads MDHEN; CDR2 reads SYDVKM. The J segment lost 4 bases and the V segment lost 6 bases, leaving 10 bases of the junction unmatched. The CDR3 loop spans 15 amino acids. The CDR3 nucleotides are TGTGCCAGCAGACCCTCGACAGGGGGGATTTACGAGCAGTACTTC. Amino acids: CASRPSTGGIYEQYF.

This clonotype was seen just once. A much larger clone is a single base away; this may be a read error. This chain links TRBV7-2 with TRBJ2-1; possible D gene TRBD2, 5 bases. The V end was cut by 5 bases, the J end by 5 bases, with 22 bases between. CDR3 length: 17 amino acids. Germline V lookup: CDR1 SGHTA, CDR2 FQGNSA. In DNA form, the CDR3 reads TGTGCCAGCAGCGAGGGCTTGGTCGAGAGAATGGACAATGAGCAGTTCTTC. This translates into CASSEGLVERMDNEQFF.